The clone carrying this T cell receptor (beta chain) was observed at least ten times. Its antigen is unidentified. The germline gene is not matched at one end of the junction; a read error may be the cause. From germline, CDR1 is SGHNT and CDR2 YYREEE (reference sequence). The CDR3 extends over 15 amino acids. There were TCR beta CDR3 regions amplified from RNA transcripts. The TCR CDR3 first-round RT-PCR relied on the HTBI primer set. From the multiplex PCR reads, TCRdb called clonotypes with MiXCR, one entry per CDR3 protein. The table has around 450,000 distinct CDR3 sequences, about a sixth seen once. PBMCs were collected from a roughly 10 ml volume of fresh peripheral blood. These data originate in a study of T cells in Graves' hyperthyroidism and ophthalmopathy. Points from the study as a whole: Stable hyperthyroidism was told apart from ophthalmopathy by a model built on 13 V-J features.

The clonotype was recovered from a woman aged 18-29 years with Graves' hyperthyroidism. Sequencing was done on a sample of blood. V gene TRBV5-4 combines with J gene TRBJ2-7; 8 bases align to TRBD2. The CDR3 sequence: CANSTQSGSSYEQYF. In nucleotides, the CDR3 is TGTGCCAACAGCACACAAAGCGGGAGCTCCTACGAGCAGTACTTC. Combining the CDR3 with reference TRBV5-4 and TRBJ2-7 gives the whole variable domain ETGVTQSPTHLIKTRGQQVTLRCSSQSGHNTVSWYQQALGQGPQFIFQYYREEENGRGNFPPRFSGLQFPNYSSELNVNALELDDSALYLCANSTQSGSSYEQYFGPGTRLTVT.